This record looks at one TCR beta chain sequence and its context. Its antigen is unknown. Per-nucleotide qualities are absent, and no much larger clonotype sits a single base away. Library preparation employed the immunoSEQ multiplex PCR assay. The multiplex PCR relied on a mix of 60 forward primers for TCR Vbeta segments and 13 reverse primers for TCR Jbeta segments. Amplification of the CDR3 region of rearranged TCR beta genes was performed with a multiplex PCR assay on genomic DNA. On the Illumina HiSeq System, the amplified TCR beta libraries were sequenced as 87-base-pair reads. The paper's data handling went like this. Across the 670 or so repertoires, a later analysis counted some 81 million unique TCR beta chains, roughly 11 million of which were shared by at least two donors. A nearest-neighbor algorithm error-corrected the raw reads and collapsed the reads into unique sequences, merging closely related sequences to remove PCR and sequencing errors. V, D and J gene segments were assigned by aligning CDR3 sequences to IMGT reference sequences. For a sequence to be retained, a match of at least six nucleotides to both a V gene segment and a J gene segment was required. A rearrangement was called productive if the CDR3 had no stop codons and remained in frame with V and J, and every other rearrangement was called non-productive. Following IMGT convention, CDR3 was defined as the stretch from the second conserved V-encoded cysteine to the conserved J-encoded phenylalanine. Sequences without an unambiguous match to a single V gene segment were excluded from the earlier analysis of approximately 560 of the donors. In an earlier analysis of 450 to 700 of the donors, V segments were called functional above 56.7% productive rearrangements and were called segregating when the between-donor standard deviation exceeded 5%. To diagnose cytomegalovirus status from the catalog of TCR beta chain sequences, a statistical classification framework was built. In a later analysis, TCR nucleotide sequences were compared against IMGT/GENE-DB human TR gene sequences so that V and J genes could be assigned. The TCRdist pipeline was used in a later analysis to assign CDR3 sequences and most-parsimonious VDJ recombination scenarios. In a later analysis, every TCR beta chain was defined by the combination of its CDR3 amino acid sequence and its V-gene family, and reads without a unique V-gene family were dropped. To address suspected cross-contamination and a sequencing artifact, a later analysis removed over 500 highly shared, low-generation-probability nucleotide sequences. In a later analysis, a clonal expansion index for each public chain was calculated from normalized within-repertoire ranks of inferred template counts. Generation probabilities in a later analysis came from a VDJ recombination model fitted to out-of-frame rearrangements, and those results were checked against IGoR. A later analysis scored TCR-TCR, TCR-HLA and TCR-CMV co-occurrence with hypergeometric tests, applying a repertoire-size bias correction to TCR pairs. False discovery rates were estimated in a later analysis by permuting HLA or CMV assignments 20 times. In a later analysis, co-occurring TCRs were grouped using DBSCAN, with TCRdist sequence similarity added in when clustering inside HLA-allele-positive subsets. Repertoires with fewer than 30,000 or more than 120,000 public chains were left out of co-occurrence clustering, as were five repertoires with anomalous nucleotide sharing. TCRdb re-hosts the immuneACCESS table, in-frame sequences only. Its copies lack some clones; in the studies checked, an unresolved V gene accounts for under half of them, and the cause for the rest is not known. V, J and clone size were drawn from that table, and D and trimming were deduced from the DNA. Present in this sample are 150,000 to 200,000 clones, nearly 80% of which were seen just once. The ten largest clones represent less than 6% of the sample.

These data originate in a study of cytomegalovirus exposure and HLA in healthy donors (TCRdb year 2017). Turning to the overall study: According to an earlier analysis of 450 to 650 of the donors, 200 million or so T cells yielded 117 million unique TCR beta sequences and 276 Gb of sequence data. Every repertoire in the discovery cohort had been generated on one and the same sequencing platform. In a later genetic analysis, genome-wide SNP genotypes for about three fifths of the 666 donors were used, and that subset was treated as a discovery cohort. Using immunosequencing, the study profiled T cell repertoires from about 610 subjects and related those repertoires to cytomegalovirus serostatus. Donor age, sex, ethnicity and CMV serostatus were collected together with the repertoire data. Because of strong linkage in the cohort, roughly five DR-DQ haplotypes were treated as single units for association and clustering. In an earlier analysis of a few hundred of the donors, high-throughput TCR beta sequencing was used to judge whether each TCR beta V gene segment behaved as functional or pseudogenic. In addition to the first cohort of 650 to 800 subjects, a separate validation cohort of 120 different subjects was used. The study combined high-throughput TCR immunosequencing, statistical association of individual TCRs with disease status, and machine learning to predict cytomegalovirus infection status. The later analysis used no new phenotypic data to find candidate immune exposures, relying instead on TCR beta sequences and their occurrence across donors. A later analysis re-examined previously published TCR beta repertoires from around 670 donors and added high-resolution HLA genotyping to investigate patterns of TCR occurrence. HLA typing covered class I and class II loci at four-digit resolution. Across some 400 genotyped donors of the cohort, an average of approximately 240,000 unique TCR beta nucleotide sequences per donor were sequenced, and 15% to 20% of those sequences were non-productive. The study aimed to test whether cataloging public T cell receptors could reveal signatures of past pathogen exposure. Among the roughly 370 genotyped donors, around 81% belonged to the genetic ancestry cluster associated with self-reported Caucasian donors. The number of donors typed differed by locus, with 629-630 for A, B, C, DRB1 and DQB1, around 560 for DQA1, under 610 for DPA1, and some 440 for DPB1. Roughly 290 gigabases of sequencing data and 70 million to 100 million unique TCR sequences made up an early release that covered some 640 HLA-typed donors. Study-level results and caveats: According to a later genetic analysis, donors in an Asian-associated ancestry cluster had fewer N-insertions in productive TCRs than the approximately 690-donor mean. A further reported finding was that TCR beta sequences accurately predicted the HLA-A and HLA-B alleles for most subjects in the first cohort. Several of the top co-occurrence clusters appeared to be linked to parvovirus B19, influenza, CMV and Epstein-Barr virus, according to a later analysis. In a later analysis, the rate of TCR association differed among HLA loci, with DRB1 alleles having the most associated TCRs and HLA-C alleles having the fewest. Assigning TCR associations to individual alleles was difficult when HLA alleles, especially DR and DQ, strongly co-occurred. Correlated functional status among segregating V segments might reflect linkage disequilibrium, but an unknown experimental factor could not be ruled out. For the cohort, immune exposure information was limited to CMV serostatus. In an earlier analysis of some 640 of the donors, most TCR beta V segments were observed in productive rearrangements about 87% or about 30% of the time, broadly matching IMGT annotations. The sequencing pipeline was judged likely to have produced a cluster of highly shared sequence variants as a technical artifact. In vitro tests confirmed that three of the cytomegalovirus-associated TCR beta chains recognize cytomegalovirus antigens. The cohort was sequenced for TCR beta chains only, and without alpha or paired-chain data the features that could be detected were limited. Because HLA typing was missing for some donors at each locus, association tests included only the typed subset. Across donors, most TCR sequences were observed very rarely, whereas some public TCRs were present in many individuals. An association between a missense DCLRE1C variant and V-gene and J-gene trimming of TCR beta chains was found in a later genetic analysis and replicated in an independent cohort. In a later analysis, most CMV-associated TCR beta chains were found to appear HLA-restricted, with HLA associations seemingly driven largely by CMV exposure. The classifier was reported to diagnose cytomegalovirus status with high specificity and sensitivity in both the original and validation cohorts. Because counts were too low, under 20 rarely observed V segments, including chromosome 9 orphons, were left out of the earlier analysis of about 620 of the donors. In a later analysis, 15,000 to 20,000 TCR beta sequences were associated with specific HLA alleles at a false discovery rate of 0.05. The authors suggested that the approach could potentially be generalized to other disease states and immunological phenotypes. In a later analysis, HLA-associated TCR beta chains showed more clonal expansion and lower generation probabilities than non-associated chains that were equally common. Presence/absence analyses assumed roughly uniform sequencing depth across donors, an assumption that may not hold. Because the 87-base-pair reads could not distinguish some IMGT-functional V segments, including TRBV6-2 and TRBV6-3, those segments were excluded. The study listed approximately 150 TCR beta chains as associated with cytomegalovirus.

In total, about 650 healthy bone marrow donors made up the cohort. At the time of sampling, all cohort members were nominally healthy, though unrecorded immune exposures were likely present. The donor tested CMV seropositive and was one of the 289 seropositive cohort members. Every donor gave a peripheral blood sample, and the peripheral blood mononuclear cells from that sample were used for TCR beta sequencing. Genomic DNA was extracted from the blood cell samples with the Qiagen DNeasy Blood Extraction Kit. From the germline V gene (reference sequence), CDR1 is WNHNN and CDR2 is SYGVQD. Trimming at the junction amounts to 8 bases on V and 6 bases on J, and the germline ends lie 17 bases apart. Reading from cysteine to phenylalanine, the CDR3 counts 14 amino acids. Only the CDR3 region is kept as DNA, spanning 42 bases read in frame from base 1.

The chain employs TRBV10-1 and TRBJ1-5; the D gene lacks a confident call. This TCR derives from a woman in her thirties in good health and CMV-seropositive. Sequenced sample: PBMCs. The CDR3 reads as follows: CASAQVPTRQPQHF. The nucleotide sequence is given as TGCGCCAGCGCCCAGGTTCCCACGCGTCAGCCCCAGCATTTT.